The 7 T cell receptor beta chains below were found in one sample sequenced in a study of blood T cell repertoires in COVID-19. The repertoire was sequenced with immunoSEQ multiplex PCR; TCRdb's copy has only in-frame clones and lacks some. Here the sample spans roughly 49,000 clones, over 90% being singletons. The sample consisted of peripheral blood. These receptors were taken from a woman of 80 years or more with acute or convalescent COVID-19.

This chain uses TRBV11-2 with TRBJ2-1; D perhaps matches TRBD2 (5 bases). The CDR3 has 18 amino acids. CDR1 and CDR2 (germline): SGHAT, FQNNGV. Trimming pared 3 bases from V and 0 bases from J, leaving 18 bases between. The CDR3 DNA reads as TGTGCCAGCAGCTTTCCCCTCATGCGGGTTAGCTCCTACAATGAGCAGTTCTTC. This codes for CASSFPLMRVSSYNEQFF.

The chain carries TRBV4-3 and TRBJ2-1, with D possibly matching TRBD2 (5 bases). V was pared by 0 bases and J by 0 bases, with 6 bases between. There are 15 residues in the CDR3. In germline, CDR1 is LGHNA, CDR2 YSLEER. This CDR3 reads CASSQDSVSYNEQFF. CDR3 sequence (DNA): TGCGCCAGCAGCCAAGATAGCGTCTCCTACAATGAGCAGTTCTTC.

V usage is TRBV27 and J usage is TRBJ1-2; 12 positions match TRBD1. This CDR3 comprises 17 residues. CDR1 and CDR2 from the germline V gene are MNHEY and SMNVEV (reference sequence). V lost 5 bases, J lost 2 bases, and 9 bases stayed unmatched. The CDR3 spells CASSPLGTGGTNYGYTF. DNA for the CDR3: TGTGCCAGCAGTCCCCTCGGGACAGGGGGCACGAACTATGGCTACACCTTC.

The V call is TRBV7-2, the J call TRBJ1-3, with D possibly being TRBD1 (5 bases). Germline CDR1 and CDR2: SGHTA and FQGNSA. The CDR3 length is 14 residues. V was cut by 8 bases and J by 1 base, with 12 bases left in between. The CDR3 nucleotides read TGTGCCAGCGGGTCGGGGGGGTCTGGAAACACCATATATTTT. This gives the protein CASGSGGSGNTIYF.

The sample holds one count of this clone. In DNA, the CDR3 is TGCAGCGCCGGGAGCAATTTCTACGAGCAGTACTTC. The encoded protein is CSAGSNFYEQYF. The V gene is TRBV29-1, the J gene TRBJ2-7, with TRBD2 as a possible D gene (6 bases). The V and J ends lost 7 bases and 3 bases respectively, with 13 bases between them. The CDR3 extends over 12 amino acids. CDR1 SQVTM and CDR2 ANQGSEA come from the germline V gene.

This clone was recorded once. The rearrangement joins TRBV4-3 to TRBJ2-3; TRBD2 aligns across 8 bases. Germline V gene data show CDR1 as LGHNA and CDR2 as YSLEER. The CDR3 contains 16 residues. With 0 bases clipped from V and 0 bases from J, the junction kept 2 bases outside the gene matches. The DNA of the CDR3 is TGCGCCAGCAGCCAAGATGCTAGCGGGAGCACAGATACGCAGTATTTT. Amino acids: CASSQDASGSTDTQYF.

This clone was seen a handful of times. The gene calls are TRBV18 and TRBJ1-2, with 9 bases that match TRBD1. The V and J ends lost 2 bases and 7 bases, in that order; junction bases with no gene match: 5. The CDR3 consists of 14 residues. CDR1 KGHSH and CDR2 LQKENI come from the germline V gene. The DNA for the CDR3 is TGTGCCAGCTCACCAGCCACAGGGGGCCGTGGCTACACCTTC. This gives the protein CASSPATGGRGYTF.